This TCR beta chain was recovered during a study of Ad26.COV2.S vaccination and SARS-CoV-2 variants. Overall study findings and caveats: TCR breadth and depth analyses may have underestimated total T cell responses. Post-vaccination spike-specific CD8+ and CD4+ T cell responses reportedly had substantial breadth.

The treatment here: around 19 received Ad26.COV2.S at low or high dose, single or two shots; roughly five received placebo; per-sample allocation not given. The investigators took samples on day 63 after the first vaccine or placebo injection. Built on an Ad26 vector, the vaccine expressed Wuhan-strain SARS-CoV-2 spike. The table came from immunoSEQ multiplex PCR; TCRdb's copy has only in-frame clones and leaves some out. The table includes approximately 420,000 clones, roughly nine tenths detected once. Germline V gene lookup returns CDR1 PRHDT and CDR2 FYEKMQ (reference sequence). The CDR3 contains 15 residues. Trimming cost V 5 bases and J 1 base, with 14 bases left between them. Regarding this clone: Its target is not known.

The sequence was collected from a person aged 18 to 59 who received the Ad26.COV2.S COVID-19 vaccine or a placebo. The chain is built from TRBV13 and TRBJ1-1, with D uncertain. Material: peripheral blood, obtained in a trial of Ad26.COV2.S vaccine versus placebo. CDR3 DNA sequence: TGTGCCAGCAGCCCAGCGGCAGGCCGGAACACTGAAGCTTTCTTT. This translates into CASSPAAGRNTEAFF.